This T cell receptor beta chain derives from a study of shared clonotypes between healthy human individuals (TCRdb year 2020). Concerning the study at large: The cohort comprised a couple of women and a few men aged 18 to 49 years. Different laboratories and diverse techniques were used to prepare libraries and sequence TCR repertoires, to increase sequencing depth and limit assay-specific biases. Leukapheresis yielded between about 0.94 and 10 billion PBMCs per donor. Blood TCR repertoires of a handful of healthy adults were deeply sequenced to estimate repertoire size and the extent of clonotype sharing between individuals. For each donor, CD4 naive and CD4 memory were each run on three plates, CD8 naive on two plates, and CD8 memory on one plate.

TCR CDR3 regions were amplified from genomic DNA by multiplex PCR using the deep immunoSEQ assay. Extracted genomic DNA from each cell subset was spread evenly across all wells of several immunoSEQ 96-well plates, with each plate serving as a replicate. For sorted subsets, about 200 ng genomic DNA, equal to tens of thousands of T cell genomes, was loaded into each replicate PCR. Purified libraries were quantified with a Qubit 3.0 fluorometer, sized on a Bioanalyzer 2100, and re-quantified with the KAPA Library Quantification kit. Each immunoSEQ 96-well plate was sequenced on its own single-read 150-cycle Illumina NextSeq 550 flow cell. The original pipeline was this. The immunoSEQ output contained only junctional sequences without quality scores, so filtering could not match that applied to full-length reads. To assign V/J genes and CDR3, sequences were annotated against IMGT germline references using PyIR, a Python wrapper for IgBLAST v1.9. Reads were removed for weak V/J assignments (E-value above 1e-6), missing CDR3, stop codons, out-of-frame junctions, or ambiguous translated residues. V3J clonotypes were defined as sequences sharing the same inferred V gene, J gene, and CDR3 amino acid sequence. The percentage overlap between two repertoires was calculated by dividing the number of shared unique clonotypes by the size of the smaller repertoire. Richness of each repertoire was evaluated using RTK rarefaction, the Chao1 estimator, and Recon v2.1 estimates of unobserved clonotypes. Generation probabilities were computed with OLGA for all TCRbeta clonotypes obtained by the gDNA method from several donors. In its TCRdb copy, this immuneACCESS table keeps in-frame sequences only and misses some clones. Where compared with another copy, unresolved V genes explain less than half of these, and the others have no known cause. V and J calls and clone size are copied from that table; D and trimming were computed from the DNA. The sample table shows about 1.1 million clones, and around 78% are seen once. Approximately 0.5% of the sample goes to the ten largest clones.

Germline trimming amounts to 1 base on V and 5 bases on J, with 3 as the count of junction bases outside the gene matches. The germline V gene (reference sequence) yields SEHNR for CDR1 and FQNEAQ for CDR2. The CDR3, cysteine through phenylalanine, is 16 amino acids long. The read is trimmed to its CDR3 DNA, 48 bases read in frame from base 1. The donors were healthy, HIV-negative adults who had no recently reported acute infections or vaccinations. All donors were Caucasian adults living in Nashville, Tennessee, USA. CD4+ T cells were enriched by magnetic negative selection; naive cells were then positively selected on CD45RA, and the negative fraction formed the memory subset. Blood was obtained by leukapheresis, after which PBMCs were separated by Ficoll-Histopaque density gradient centrifugation and cryopreserved in liquid nitrogen vapor phase. Purity and quantity of every magnetically sorted T cell population were checked by analytical flow cytometry. From each sorted fraction, genomic DNA was isolated and quantified by UV absorbance on a Nanodrop 2000c.

Turning to this clone: The antigen this receptor binds is unknown. The sample holds no much larger clone one base away, and base qualities are not on file.

Here is what the overall study found, with its caveats: Naive subsets generally had larger estimated clonotype richness than memory subsets. Clonotypes shared by all four sorted-subset donors showed higher generation probabilities than non-shared clonotypes. Pairwise subsampling led to the expectation that sequencing depth would affect the degree of clonotype sharing among donors. When a handful of donors were compared, the shared fraction of clonotypes was about 5% for naive CD4, roughly 3.3% for naive CD8, 2.3% for memory CD4, and 0.35% to 0.4% for memory CD8. Because the study included a small number of donors, the genetic and exposure-history diversity represented was limited. Only blood was sampled, and tissue TCR repertoires likely differ from those in blood. Rarefaction of sorted-subset datasets indicated incomplete sequencing despite the large sequencing depth.

Material: memory CD4+ T cells from PBMCs. The cell subset or site label here, explained by the study, means: CD45RA-negative fraction. The chain is made from TRBV7-9 and TRBJ2-5; 14 junctional bases match TRBD2. The source of this sequence is a man aged 18 to 30 in good health. Some clones in this sample may be carry-over from other donors' samples. The sequenced DNA is TGTGCCAGCAGCTTAGGGACTAGCGGGAGGAGGGAGACCCAGTACTTC. Translated, it gives CASSLGTSGRRETQYF.